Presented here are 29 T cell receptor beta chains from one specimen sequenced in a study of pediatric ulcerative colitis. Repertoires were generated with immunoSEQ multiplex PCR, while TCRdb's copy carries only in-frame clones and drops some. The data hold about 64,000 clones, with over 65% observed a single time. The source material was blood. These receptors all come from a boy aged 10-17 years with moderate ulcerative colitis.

The CDR3 loop is CSANFIYGYTF. In nucleotides, the CDR3 is TGCAGTGCTAACTTCATTTATGGCTACACCTTC. The rearrangement joins TRBV20-1 to TRBJ1-2; no firm D call. The CDR3 covers 11 residues. CDR1 is DFQATT and CDR2 is SNEGSKA in the germline V gene (reference sequence). V dropped 4 bases and J dropped 5 bases, with 8 bases sitting between them.

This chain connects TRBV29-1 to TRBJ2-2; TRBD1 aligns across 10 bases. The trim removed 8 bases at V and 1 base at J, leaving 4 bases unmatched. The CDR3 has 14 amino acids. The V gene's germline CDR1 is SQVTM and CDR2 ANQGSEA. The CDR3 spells CSSGDRGNTGELFF. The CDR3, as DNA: TGCAGCTCGGGGGACAGGGGGAACACCGGGGAGCTGTTTTTT.

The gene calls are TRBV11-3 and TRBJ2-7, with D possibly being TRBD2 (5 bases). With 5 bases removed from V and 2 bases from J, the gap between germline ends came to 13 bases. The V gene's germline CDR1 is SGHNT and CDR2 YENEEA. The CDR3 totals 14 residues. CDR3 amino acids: CASSPGLFPYEQYF. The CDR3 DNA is TGTGCCAGCAGCCCTGGACTGTTTCCCTACGAGCAGTACTTC.

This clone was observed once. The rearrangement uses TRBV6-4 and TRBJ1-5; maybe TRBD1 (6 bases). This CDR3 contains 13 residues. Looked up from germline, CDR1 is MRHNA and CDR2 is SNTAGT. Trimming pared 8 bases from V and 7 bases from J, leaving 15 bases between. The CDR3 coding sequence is TGTGCCAGCTTACAGGGCGTCAGGCAGCCCCAGCATTTT. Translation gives CASLQGVRQPQHF.

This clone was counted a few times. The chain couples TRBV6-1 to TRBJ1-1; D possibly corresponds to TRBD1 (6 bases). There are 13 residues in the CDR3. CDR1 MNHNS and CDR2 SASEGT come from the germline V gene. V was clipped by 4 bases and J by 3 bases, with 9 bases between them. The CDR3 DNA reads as TGTGCCAGCAGTGCGCACAGGGACACTGAAGCTTTCTTT. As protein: CASSAHRDTEAFF.

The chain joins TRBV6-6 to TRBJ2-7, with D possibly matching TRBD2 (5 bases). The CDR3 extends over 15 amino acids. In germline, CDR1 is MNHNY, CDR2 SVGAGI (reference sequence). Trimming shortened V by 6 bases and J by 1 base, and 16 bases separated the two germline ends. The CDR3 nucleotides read TGTGCCAGCAGCCTAAAAGGAAGGACTTCCTACGAGCAGTACTTC. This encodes CASSLKGRTSYEQYF.

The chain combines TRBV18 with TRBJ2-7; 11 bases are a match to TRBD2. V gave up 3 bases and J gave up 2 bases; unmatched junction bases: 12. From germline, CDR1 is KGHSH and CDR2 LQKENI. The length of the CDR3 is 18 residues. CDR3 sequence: CASSPSRILAGEPYEQYF. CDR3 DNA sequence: TGTGCCAGCTCACCTTCGAGAATACTAGCGGGGGAACCCTACGAGCAGTACTTC.

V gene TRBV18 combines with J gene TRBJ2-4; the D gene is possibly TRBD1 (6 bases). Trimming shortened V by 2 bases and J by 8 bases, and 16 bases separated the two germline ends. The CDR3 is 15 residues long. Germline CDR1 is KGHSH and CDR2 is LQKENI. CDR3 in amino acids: CASSPGFGNRDIQYF. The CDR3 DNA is TGTGCCAGCTCACCAGGGTTTGGTAACAGGGACATTCAGTACTTC. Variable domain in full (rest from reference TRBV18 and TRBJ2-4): NAGVMQNPRHLVRRRGQEARLRCSPMKGHSHVYWYRQLPEEGLKFMVYLQKENIIDESGMPKERFSAEFPKEGPSILRIQQVVRGDSAAYFCASSPGFGNRDIQYFGAGTRLSVL.

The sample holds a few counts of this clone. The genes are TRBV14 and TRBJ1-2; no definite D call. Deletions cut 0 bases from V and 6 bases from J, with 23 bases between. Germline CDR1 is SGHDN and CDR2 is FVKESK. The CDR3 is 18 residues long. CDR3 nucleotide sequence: TGTGCCAGCAGCCAAGATCGGGGATTCGGTCTACTTCCGGATGGCTACACCTTC. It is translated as CASSQDRGFGLLPDGYTF.

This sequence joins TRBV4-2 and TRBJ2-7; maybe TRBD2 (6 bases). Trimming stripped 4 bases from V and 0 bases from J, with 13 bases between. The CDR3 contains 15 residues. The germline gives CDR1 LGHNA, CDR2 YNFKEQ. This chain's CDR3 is CASSLSRDSSYEQYF. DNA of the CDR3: TGTGCCAGCAGCCTTTCCCGGGACTCCTCCTACGAGCAGTACTTC.

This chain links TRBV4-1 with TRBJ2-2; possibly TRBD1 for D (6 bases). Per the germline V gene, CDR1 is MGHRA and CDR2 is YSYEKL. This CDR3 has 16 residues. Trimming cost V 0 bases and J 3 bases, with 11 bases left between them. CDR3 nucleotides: TGCGCCAGCAGCCAAGATTACAGGGCCTACACCGGGGAGCTGTTTTTT. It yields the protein CASSQDYRAYTGELFF.

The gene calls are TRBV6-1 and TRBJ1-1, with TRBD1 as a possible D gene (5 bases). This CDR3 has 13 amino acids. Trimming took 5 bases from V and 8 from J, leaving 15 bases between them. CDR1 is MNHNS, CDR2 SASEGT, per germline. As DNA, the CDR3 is TGTGCCAGCAGTCCGCCAGGGCTGAGGGAAGCTTTCTTT. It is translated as CASSPPGLREAFF.

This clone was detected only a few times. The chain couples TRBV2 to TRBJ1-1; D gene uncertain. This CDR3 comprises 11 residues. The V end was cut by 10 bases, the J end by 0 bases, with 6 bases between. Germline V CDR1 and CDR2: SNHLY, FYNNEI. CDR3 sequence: CAIPVNTEAFF. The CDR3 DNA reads TGTGCCATACCGGTGAACACTGAAGCTTTCTTT.

The CDR3 sequence: CASSFPGEWMFYEQYF. CDR3 nucleotide sequence: TGTGCCAGCAGCTTCCCAGGGGAGTGGATGTTTTACGAGCAGTACTTC. The gene calls are TRBV5-5 and TRBJ2-7, with a tentative D call TRBD1 (6 bases). Trimming cost V 2 bases and J 4 bases, with 19 bases left between them. The CDR3 is 16 residues long. CDR1 SGHKS and CDR2 YYEKEE come from the germline V gene (reference sequence).

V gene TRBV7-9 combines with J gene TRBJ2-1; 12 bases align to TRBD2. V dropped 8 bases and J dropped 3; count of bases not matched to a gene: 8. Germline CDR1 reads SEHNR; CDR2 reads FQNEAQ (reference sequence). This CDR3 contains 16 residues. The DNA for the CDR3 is TGTGCCAGCTCCCCACTAGCGGGGGGAAACTACAATGAGCAGTTCTTC. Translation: CASSPLAGGNYNEQFF.

The CDR3 DNA is TGTGCCAGCAGCCTCCGGCCACGCCATCAGCCCCAGCATTTT. Protein: CASSLRPRHQPQHF. This chain connects TRBV5-6 to TRBJ1-5; D remains ambiguous. V dropped 4 bases and J dropped 5 bases, with 13 bases sitting between them. CDR1 and CDR2 from the germline V gene are SGHDT and YYEEEE. The CDR3 is 14 amino acids.

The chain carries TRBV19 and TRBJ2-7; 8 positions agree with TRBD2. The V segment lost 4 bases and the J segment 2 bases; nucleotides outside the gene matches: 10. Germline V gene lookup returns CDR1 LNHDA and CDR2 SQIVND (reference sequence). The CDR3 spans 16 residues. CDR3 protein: CASSTRTGTSPYEQYF. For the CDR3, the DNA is TGTGCCAGTAGTACACGGACCGGGACTAGTCCCTACGAGCAGTACTTC.

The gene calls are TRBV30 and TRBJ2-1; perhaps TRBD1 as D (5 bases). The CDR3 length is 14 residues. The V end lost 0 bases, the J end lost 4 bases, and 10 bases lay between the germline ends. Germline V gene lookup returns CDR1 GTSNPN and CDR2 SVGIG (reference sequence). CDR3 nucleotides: TGTGCCTGGAGTGTTGGGGCTCGGTACAATGAGCAGTTCTTC. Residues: CAWSVGARYNEQFF. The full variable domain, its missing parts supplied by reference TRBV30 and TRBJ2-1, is SQTIHQWPATLVQPVGSPLSLECTVEGTSNPNLYWYRQAAGRGLQLLFYSVGIGQISSEVPQNLSASRPQDRQFILSSKKLLLSDSGFYLCAWSVGARYNEQFFGPGTRLTVL.

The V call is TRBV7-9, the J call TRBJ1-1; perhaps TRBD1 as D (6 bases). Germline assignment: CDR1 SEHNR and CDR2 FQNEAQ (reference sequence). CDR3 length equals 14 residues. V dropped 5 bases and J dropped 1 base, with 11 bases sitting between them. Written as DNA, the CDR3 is TGTGCCAGCAGCCCCCCGACAGGGAACACTGAAGCTTTCTTT. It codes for CASSPPTGNTEAFF.

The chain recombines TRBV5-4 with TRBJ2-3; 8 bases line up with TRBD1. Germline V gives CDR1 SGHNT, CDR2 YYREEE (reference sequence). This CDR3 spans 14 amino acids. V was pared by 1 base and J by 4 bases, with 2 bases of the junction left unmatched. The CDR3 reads CASSLTDRADTQYF. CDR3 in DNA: TGTGCCAGCAGCTTGACGGACAGGGCAGATACGCAGTATTTT.

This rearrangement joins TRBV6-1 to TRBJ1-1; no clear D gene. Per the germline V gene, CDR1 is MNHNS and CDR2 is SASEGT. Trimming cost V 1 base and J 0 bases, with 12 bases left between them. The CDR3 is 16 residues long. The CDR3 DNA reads TGTGCCAGCAGTGAAGAGTTTTCACTCCTGAACACTGAAGCTTTCTTT. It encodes CASSEEFSLLNTEAFF.

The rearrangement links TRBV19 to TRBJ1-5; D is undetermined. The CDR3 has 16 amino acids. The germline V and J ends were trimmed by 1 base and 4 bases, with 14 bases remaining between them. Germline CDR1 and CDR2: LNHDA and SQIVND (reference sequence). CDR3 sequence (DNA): TGTGCCAGTAGTATAGCCGCGTCCAGAGGGAATCAGCCCCAGCATTTT. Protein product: CASSIAASRGNQPQHF.

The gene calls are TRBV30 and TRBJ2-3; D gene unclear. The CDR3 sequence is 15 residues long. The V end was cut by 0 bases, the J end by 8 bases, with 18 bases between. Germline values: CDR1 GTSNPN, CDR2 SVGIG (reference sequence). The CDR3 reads CAWSVTASAPGTQYF. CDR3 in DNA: TGTGCCTGGAGTGTAACAGCTTCGGCTCCGGGTACGCAGTATTTT.

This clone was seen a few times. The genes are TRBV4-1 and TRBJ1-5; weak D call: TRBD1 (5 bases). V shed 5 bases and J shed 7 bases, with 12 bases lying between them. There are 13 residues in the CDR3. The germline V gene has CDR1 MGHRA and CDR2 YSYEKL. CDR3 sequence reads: CASSDRGSQPQHF. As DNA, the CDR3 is TGCGCCAGCAGCGACCGGGGCTCGCAGCCCCAGCATTTT.

The CDR3 DNA is TGTGCCAGTAGTATCGCCCCCATGGACAGTCACTCTGGAAACACCATATATTTT. This sequence encodes CASSIAPMDSHSGNTIYF. This chain connects TRBV19 to TRBJ1-3, with D possibly TRBD1 on 6 matching bases. V lost 3 bases to trimming and J lost 0 bases, with 18 bases between them. CDR3 length equals 18 residues. Germline CDR1 LNHDA, CDR2 SQIVND (reference sequence).

Written as DNA, the CDR3 is TGTGCCAGCAGCTTTAGCGGGAAAATCGCTGGGGCCAACGTCCTGACTTTC. Protein: CASSFSGKIAGANVLTF. The chain carries TRBV11-3 and TRBJ2-6; the match to TRBD2 covers 8 bases. V shed 3 bases, J shed 2 bases, and the junction held 6 bases outside the gene matches. The CDR3 spans 17 residues. Germline V CDR1 and CDR2: SGHNT, YENEEA.

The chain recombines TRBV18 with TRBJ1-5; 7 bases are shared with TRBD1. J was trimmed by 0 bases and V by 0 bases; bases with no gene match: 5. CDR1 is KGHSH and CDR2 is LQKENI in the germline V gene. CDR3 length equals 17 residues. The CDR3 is CASSPPGQLYSNQPQHF. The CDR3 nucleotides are TGTGCCAGCTCACCACCGGGACAGTTATATAGCAATCAGCCCCAGCATTTT.

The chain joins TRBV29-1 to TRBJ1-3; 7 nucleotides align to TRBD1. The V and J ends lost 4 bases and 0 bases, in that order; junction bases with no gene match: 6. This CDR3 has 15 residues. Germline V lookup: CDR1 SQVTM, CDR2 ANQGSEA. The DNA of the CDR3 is TGCAGCGTTGGGGGACAGCAACTCTCTGGAAACACCATATATTTT. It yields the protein CSVGGQQLSGNTIYF.

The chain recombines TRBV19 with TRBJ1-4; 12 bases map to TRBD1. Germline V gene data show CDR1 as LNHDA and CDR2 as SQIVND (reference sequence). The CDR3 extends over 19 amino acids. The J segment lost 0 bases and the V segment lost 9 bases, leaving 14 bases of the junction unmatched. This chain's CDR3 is CARGLGDRGPRATNEKLFF. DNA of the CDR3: TGTGCCAGAGGGTTAGGGGACAGGGGGCCCCGTGCAACTAATGAAAAACTGTTTTTT.